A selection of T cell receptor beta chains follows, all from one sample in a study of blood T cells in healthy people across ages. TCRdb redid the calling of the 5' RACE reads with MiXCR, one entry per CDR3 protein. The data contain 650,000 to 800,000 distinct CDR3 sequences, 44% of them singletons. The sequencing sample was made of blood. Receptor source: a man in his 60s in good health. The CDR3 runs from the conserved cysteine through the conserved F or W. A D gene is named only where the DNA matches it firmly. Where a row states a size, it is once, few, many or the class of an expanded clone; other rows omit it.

CDR3 protein: CASSPPPVSGANVLTF
CDR3 DNA: TGTGCCAGCTCACCACCTCCAGTATCCGGGGCCAACGTCCTGACTTTC
V gene: TRBV18
J gene: TRBJ2-6
D gene: .
clone size: few

CDR3 protein: CASKLWGETVSGANVLTF
CDR3 DNA: TGTGCCAGCAAGCTGTGGGGAGAAACCGTCTCTGGGGCCAACGTCCTGACTTTC
V gene: TRBV2
J gene: TRBJ2-6
D gene: .
clone size: .

CDR3 protein: CASSQDRGLIYEQYF
CDR3 DNA: TGCGCCAGCAGCCAAGATCGGGGACTAATCTACGAGCAGTACTTC
V gene: TRBV4-3
J gene: TRBJ2-7
D gene: TRBD2
clone size: .

CDR3 protein: CSAAASGGVLSTDTQYF
CDR3 DNA: TGCAGTGCCGCGGCTAGCGGGGGGGTCCTATCCACAGATACGCAGTATTTT
V gene: TRBV20-1
J gene: TRBJ2-3
D gene: TRBD2
clone size: .

CDR3 protein: CAISEAPGLAGTNEQFF
CDR3 DNA: TGTGCCATCAGTGAAGCTCCGGGACTAGCGGGGACCAATGAGCAGTTCTTC
V gene: TRBV10-3
J gene: TRBJ2-1
D gene: TRBD2
clone size: few

CDR3 protein: CASSLQAKGGNEQFF
CDR3 DNA: TGTGCCAGCAGTTTACAGGCAAAGGGGGGCAATGAGCAGTTCTTC
V gene: TRBV28
J gene: TRBJ2-1
D gene: .
clone size: .

CDR3 protein: CASFNTAQETQYF
CDR3 DNA: TGTGCCAGCTTTAATACGGCGCAAGAGACTCAGTACTTC
V gene: TRBV18
J gene: TRBJ2-5
D gene: .
clone size: .

CDR3 protein: CSAPRPGRYVQYF
CDR3 DNA: TGCAGTGCCCCCAGACCGGGACGCTACGTGCAGTACTTC
V gene: TRBV20-1
J gene: TRBJ2-5
D gene: .
clone size: .

CDR3 protein: CSAIPIYAIQETQYF
CDR3 DNA: TGCAGTGCTATACCCATATATGCTATCCAAGAGACCCAGTACTTC
V gene: TRBV20-1
J gene: TRBJ2-5
D gene: .
clone size: few

CDR3 protein: CASSTSVPAVTIGEQFF
CDR3 DNA: TGTGCCAGCAGCACCTCTGTCCCAGCGGTGACGATCGGGGAGCAGTTCTTC
V gene: TRBV7-2
J gene: TRBJ2-1
D gene: .
clone size: .

CDR3 protein: CASSVGDWYNEQYF
CDR3 DNA: TGTGCCAGCAGTGTGGGCGATTGGTACAATGAGCAGTACTTC
V gene: TRBV25-1
J gene: TRBJ2-7
D gene: .
clone size: .

CDR3 protein: CSARSSGNTIYF
CDR3 DNA: TGCAGTGCTAGATCCTCTGGAAACACCATATATTTT
V gene: TRBV20-1
J gene: TRBJ1-3
D gene: .
clone size: .

CDR3 protein: CASSSGTPNVRYTF
CDR3 DNA: TGTGCCAGCAGCTCCGGGACACCAAATGTTCGCTACACCTTC
V gene: TRBV14
J gene: TRBJ1-2
D gene: .
clone size: .

CDR3 protein: CASSPLPGSGGEGYTF
CDR3 DNA: TGTGCCAGCAGTCCCCTCCCCGGCAGCGGGGGAGAAGGCTACACCTTC
V gene: TRBV12-3/TRBV12-4
J gene: TRBJ1-2
D gene: .
clone size: .

CDR3 protein: CSARDQYF
CDR3 DNA: TGCAGTGCTAGAGACCAGTACTTC
V gene: TRBV20-1
J gene: TRBJ2-7
D gene: .
clone size: once

CDR3 protein: CVTRSGTSHTGELFF
CDR3 DNA: TGTGTCACTCGGTCCGGGACTTCACACACCGGGGAGCTGTTTTTT
V gene: TRBV24-1
J gene: TRBJ2-2
D gene: .
clone size: .

CDR3 protein: CSGGSSYNSPLHF
CDR3 DNA: TGCAGTGGAGGAAGCTCCTATAATTCACCCCTCCACTTT
V gene: TRBV20-1
J gene: TRBJ1-6
D gene: .
clone size: few

CDR3 protein: CASSFPLGRSSYNEQFF
CDR3 DNA: TGTGCCAGCAGTTTCCCTTTAGGCAGGTCTTCCTACAATGAGCAGTTCTTC
V gene: TRBV12-3/TRBV12-4
J gene: TRBJ2-1
D gene: .
clone size: .

CDR3 protein: CASSFRTGLLLNTGELFF
CDR3 DNA: TGTGCCAGCAGTTTTAGGACAGGCCTACTCTTGAACACCGGGGAGCTGTTTTTT
V gene: TRBV12-3/TRBV12-4
J gene: TRBJ2-2
D gene: TRBD1
clone size: .

CDR3 protein: CASSSPYNEQFF
CDR3 DNA: TGTGCCAGCAGCTCCCCCTACAATGAGCAGTTCTTC
V gene: TRBV7-9
J gene: TRBJ2-1
D gene: .
clone size: .

CDR3 protein: CASSFSGESYNEQYF
CDR3 DNA: TGTGCCAGCAGCTTTAGCGGGGAATCCTACAATGAGCAGTACTTC
V gene: TRBV7-2
J gene: TRBJ2-7
D gene: TRBD2
clone size: .

CDR3 protein: CASSYTPAPHLYNEQFF
CDR3 DNA: TGTGCCAGCAGTTACACCCCGGCACCGCATTTATACAATGAGCAGTTCTTC
V gene: TRBV6-6
J gene: TRBJ2-1
D gene: .
clone size: few

CDR3 protein: CASRPTGTNGATQYF
CDR3 DNA: TGTGCCAGCAGACCTACCGGGACTAATGGTGCGACCCAGTACTTC
V gene: TRBV6-5
J gene: TRBJ2-5
D gene: TRBD2
clone size: few

CDR3 protein: CSARSGQTQYF
CDR3 DNA: TGCAGTGCTAGGTCAGGGCAGACCCAGTACTTC
V gene: TRBV20-1
J gene: TRBJ2-5
D gene: .
clone size: many

CDR3 protein: CASALQGALGNQPQHF
CDR3 DNA: TGTGCCTCCGCACTCCAGGGGGCCCTTGGCAATCAGCCCCAGCATTTT
V gene: TRBV12-3/TRBV12-4
J gene: TRBJ1-5
D gene: TRBD1
clone size: .

CDR3 protein: CASSPPGNYNEQYF
CDR3 DNA: TGTGCCAGCAGCCCACCAGGCAATTACAATGAGCAGTACTTC
V gene: TRBV7-2
J gene: TRBJ2-7
D gene: .
clone size: .

CDR3 protein: CASGSWPQETQYF
CDR3 DNA: TGTGCCAGCGGGAGCTGGCCCCAAGAGACCCAGTACTTC
V gene: TRBV5-6
J gene: TRBJ2-5
D gene: .
clone size: few

CDR3 protein: CASSSGQGGYEQYF
CDR3 DNA: TGCGCCAGCAGCTCGGGACAGGGAGGCTACGAGCAGTACTTC
V gene: TRBV5-1
J gene: TRBJ2-7
D gene: TRBD1
clone size: many

CDR3 protein: CSARAGGSDSPLHF
CDR3 DNA: TGCAGTGCTAGGGCCGGGGGCAGTGATTCACCCCTCCACTTT
V gene: TRBV20-1
J gene: TRBJ1-6
D gene: .
clone size: .

CDR3 protein: CASSLDGSGGPSYNEQYF
CDR3 DNA: TGCGCCAGCAGCTTGGATGGTAGCGGGGGCCCCTCCTACAATGAGCAGTACTTC
V gene: TRBV5-1
J gene: TRBJ2-7
D gene: TRBD2
clone size: few

CDR3 protein: CAISDTRGGSYNEQFF
CDR3 DNA: TGTGCCATCAGCGATACACGGGGGGGCTCCTACAATGAGCAGTTCTTC
V gene: TRBV10-3
J gene: TRBJ2-1
D gene: TRBD2
clone size: .

CDR3 protein: CASKPRPNTYNSPLHF
CDR3 DNA: TGTGCCAGCAAACCACGACCCAATACCTATAATTCACCCCTCCACTTT
V gene: TRBV7-2
J gene: TRBJ1-6
D gene: .
clone size: few

CDR3 protein: CASSESGSGQPQHF
CDR3 DNA: TGCGCCAGCAGTGAGTCGGGTAGCGGTCAGCCCCAGCATTTT
V gene: TRBV10-2
J gene: TRBJ1-5
D gene: .
clone size: few

CDR3 protein: CASSKTGGDSGETQFF
CDR3 DNA: TGTGCCAGCAGCAAAACAGGCGGGGATTCTGGAGAGACCCAGTTCTTC
V gene: TRBV7-9
J gene: TRBJ2-1
D gene: .
clone size: .

CDR3 protein: CASRMGQMNTEAFF
CDR3 DNA: TGTGCCAGTAGGATGGGACAGATGAACACTGAAGCTTTCTTT
V gene: TRBV2
J gene: TRBJ1-1
D gene: TRBD1
clone size: few

CDR3 protein: CASSQNSLAGERYNEQFF
CDR3 DNA: TGCGCCAGCAGTCAAAATTCACTAGCGGGGGAGAGATACAATGAGCAGTTCTTC
V gene: TRBV4-1
J gene: TRBJ2-1
D gene: TRBD2
clone size: .

CDR3 protein: CASSQDSRAEAFF
CDR3 DNA: TGTGCCAGCAGTCAGGACAGCCGCGCTGAAGCTTTCTTT
V gene: TRBV7-6
J gene: TRBJ1-1
D gene: .
clone size: many

CDR3 protein: CASSATGEDTQYF
CDR3 DNA: TGCGCCAGCAGCGCGACAGGGGAAGATACGCAGTATTTT
V gene: TRBV5-1
J gene: TRBJ2-3
D gene: TRBD1
clone size: .

CDR3 protein: CASSVARNYGYTF
CDR3 DNA: TGTGCCAGCAGCGTAGCCCGAAACTATGGCTACACCTTC
V gene: TRBV13
J gene: TRBJ1-2
D gene: .
clone size: few

CDR3 protein: CSARPSGDSDTQYF
CDR3 DNA: TGCAGTGCTAGGCCTAGCGGGGATTCAGATACGCAGTATTTT
V gene: TRBV20-1
J gene: TRBJ2-3
D gene: TRBD2
clone size: .

CDR3 protein: CASTPIAGTYEQYF
CDR3 DNA: TGTGCCAGCACCCCCATAGCGGGGACTTACGAGCAGTACTTC
V gene: TRBV7-9
J gene: TRBJ2-7
D gene: TRBD2
clone size: few

CDR3 protein: CASSSGMLLGYEQYF
CDR3 DNA: TGTGCCAGCAGTTCGGGGATGCTCCTCGGGTACGAGCAGTACTTC
V gene: TRBV27
J gene: TRBJ2-7
D gene: .
clone size: .

CDR3 protein: CASSPKPGLAGTDTQYF
CDR3 DNA: TGCGCCAGCAGCCCCAAACCGGGGCTAGCGGGCACAGATACGCAGTATTTT
V gene: TRBV5-1
J gene: TRBJ2-3
D gene: TRBD2
clone size: few

CDR3 protein: CASSRDRATNYGYTF
CDR3 DNA: TGTGCCAGCAGCCGGGACAGGGCCACTAACTATGGCTACACCTTC
V gene: TRBV6-1
J gene: TRBJ1-2
D gene: TRBD1
clone size: few

CDR3 protein: CSAKRGTTDTQYF
CDR3 DNA: TGCAGTGCCAAGCGGGGGACCACAGATACGCAGTATTTT
V gene: TRBV20-1
J gene: TRBJ2-3
D gene: TRBD2
clone size: few

CDR3 protein: CASSFTGLAGGSDEQFF
CDR3 DNA: TGCGCCAGCAGCTTTACAGGACTAGCGGGAGGAAGCGATGAGCAGTTCTTC
V gene: TRBV5-1
J gene: TRBJ2-1
D gene: TRBD2
clone size: many

CDR3 protein: CASRKGQGVNFAYEQYF
CDR3 DNA: TGTGCCAGCAGGAAGGGACAGGGGGTGAATTTCGCCTACGAGCAGTACTTC
V gene: TRBV6-2/TRBV6-3
J gene: TRBJ2-7
D gene: TRBD1
clone size: few

CDR3 protein: CASSPPSPRNYEQYF
CDR3 DNA: TGTGCCAGCTCACCGCCCTCGCCACGCAACTACGAGCAGTACTTC
V gene: TRBV18
J gene: TRBJ2-7
D gene: .
clone size: .

CDR3 protein: CASSSGREQYF
CDR3 DNA: TGTGCCAGCAGCTCAGGACGGGAGCAGTACTTC
V gene: TRBV7-2
J gene: TRBJ2-7
D gene: .
clone size: .

CDR3 protein: CGARREAKNIQYF
CDR3 DNA: TGCGGTGCTAGGAGGGAAGCCAAAAACATTCAGTACTTC
V gene: TRBV20-1
J gene: TRBJ2-4
D gene: .
clone size: .

CDR3 protein: CASSLVPSGNYEQYF
CDR3 DNA: TGTGCCAGCAGCTTGGTGCCTAGCGGAAACTACGAGCAGTACTTC
V gene: TRBV5-5
J gene: TRBJ2-7
D gene: TRBD2
clone size: few